Listed here are 22 T cell receptor beta chains from one sample, sequenced in a study of blood T cell repertoires in COVID-19. The protocol was immunoSEQ multiplex PCR, while the TCRdb copy is restricted to in-frame clones and leaves out a portion. There are about 100,000 clones in the sample; 87% occur only once, and 2% to 2.5% lies in the top ten. The specimen was peripheral blood. The receptors shown here come from a man aged 45-65 years with active COVID-19.

This clone has only a few counts. CDR3 DNA: TGTGCCTGGAAAGAAGCAAGTATGGAGTACTTC. Amino acid sequence: CAWKEASMEYF. The chain carries TRBV30 and TRBJ2-7; D is uncertain. The CDR3 spans 11 residues. Germline CDR1 and CDR2: GTSNPN and SVGIG (reference sequence). V was trimmed by 4 bases and J by 11 bases, leaving 15 bases between them.

The gene calls are TRBV6-5 and TRBJ1-1, with TRBD1 identical over 9 bases. With 5 bases clipped from V and 5 bases from J, the junction kept 3 bases outside the gene matches. This CDR3 contains 13 residues. Looked up from germline, CDR1 is MNHEY and CDR2 is SVGAGI. The CDR3: CASSNGQGTEAFF. The CDR3 DNA reads TGTGCCAGCAGTAACGGACAGGGGACTGAAGCTTTCTTT.

CDR3 in DNA: TGTGCCAGCAGCGTAGGGAATTCGGGGTCCGCAGATACGCAGTATTTT. Translated, it gives CASSVGNSGSADTQYF. The chain has TRBV9 and TRBJ2-3; a weak D match, TRBD2 (5 bases). The CDR3 loop spans 16 amino acids. Looked up from germline, CDR1 is SGDLS and CDR2 is YYNGEE. Trimming took off 0 bases at V and 4 bases at J, with 15 bases between the two ends.

V is TRBV28 and J is TRBJ1-2, with a weak D call TRBD1 (6 bases). The germline V gene encodes CDR1 MDHEN and CDR2 SYDVKM. The CDR3 extends over 14 amino acids. Trimming took 3 bases from V and 4 from J, leaving 12 bases between them. The CDR3 sequence: CASSFRGGAYGYTF. CDR3 in DNA: TGTGCCAGCAGTTTTCGGGGGGGGGCCTATGGCTACACCTTC.

V is TRBV5-4 and J is TRBJ2-5, with no clear D. Germline assignment: CDR1 SGHNT and CDR2 YYREEE (reference sequence). The CDR3 runs 14 residues. V was cut by 1 base and J by 4 bases, with 11 bases left in between. For the CDR3, the DNA is TGTGCCAGCAGCTTGTGGGCCTCTGGAGAGACCCAGTACTTC. It encodes CASSLWASGETQYF.

The rearrangement links TRBV7-8 to TRBJ1-3; tentative D call: TRBD1 (5 bases). The length of the CDR3 is 16 residues. Trimming took 5 bases from V and 0 from J, leaving 14 bases between them. Germline CDR1 and CDR2: SGHVS and FQNEAQ. CDR3 in amino acids: CASSPGWSASGNTIYF. CDR3 DNA: TGTGCCAGCAGCCCAGGGTGGAGTGCCTCTGGAAACACCATATATTTT.

The CDR3 coding sequence is TGCGCCAGCAGCCAACCCGCGTGGGCGGGGGGATTGGCAGATACGCAGTATTTT. Amino acids: CASSQPAWAGGLADTQYF. The chain links TRBV4-3 to TRBJ2-3; 8 nucleotides match TRBD2. Trimming took 2 bases from V and 4 from J; bases not matched to a gene: 14. This CDR3 comprises 18 residues. Germline values: CDR1 LGHNA, CDR2 YSLEER.

The rearrangement joins TRBV7-2 to TRBJ1-1, with D unresolved. Germline values: CDR1 SGHTA, CDR2 FQGNSA. The V and J ends lost 1 base and 5 bases respectively, with 14 bases between them. CDR3 length: 15 residues. The CDR3 spells CASSLEGTRGTEAFF. The CDR3 DNA sequence: TGTGCCAGCAGCTTAGAAGGTACCCGGGGAACTGAAGCTTTCTTT.

This chain joins TRBV4-3 and TRBJ2-2; D is ambiguous. The V gene lost 0 bases and the J gene lost 3 bases, with 8 bases spanning the gap. This CDR3 is 15 amino acids long. Per the germline V gene, CDR1 is LGHNA and CDR2 is YSLEER. The CDR3 loop reads CASSQEVGYTGELFF. The CDR3 DNA reads as TGCGCCAGCAGCCAAGAGGTCGGGTACACCGGGGAGCTGTTTTTT.

This chain joins TRBV19 and TRBJ2-7; TRBD1 is a possible D gene (5 bases). Germline values: CDR1 LNHDA, CDR2 SQIVND (reference sequence). The CDR3 runs to 13 residues. Trimming removed 0 bases from V and 6 bases from J, with 9 bases in between. CDR3 in amino acids: CASSIEAGIEQYF. The CDR3 region has the DNA TGTGCCAGTAGTATAGAAGCAGGGATCGAGCAGTACTTC.

This clone came up once. V and J are TRBV5-1 and TRBJ1-4; 11 nucleotides match TRBD1. The V segment lost 4 bases and the J segment 8 bases; nucleotides outside the gene matches: 4. The CDR3 loop spans 14 amino acids. CDR1 and CDR2 (germline): SGHRS, YFSETQ. CDR3 in amino acids: CASSLGTGGEKLFF. The CDR3 DNA follows: TGCGCCAGCAGCCTGGGGACAGGGGGGGAAAAACTGTTTTTT.

This clone was found once. The chain combines TRBV12-5 with TRBJ2-1; 16 positions agree with TRBD2. V lost 2 bases and J lost 5; bases outside the gene matches: 3. The CDR3 has 17 residues. From germline, CDR1 is LGHNT and CDR2 FRNRAP. CDR3 coding DNA: TGTGCTAGTGGTTTGCCGGGACTAGCGGGGGGGAACAATGAGCAGTTCTTC. This encodes CASGLPGLAGGNNEQFF.

The chain combines TRBV5-1 with TRBJ1-6; 7 nucleotides match TRBD1. The germline gives CDR1 SGHRS, CDR2 YFSETQ. The CDR3 totals 15 residues. V shed 4 bases and J 11 bases; nucleotides not matched to a gene: 12. The CDR3 nucleotides read TGCGCCAGCAGCGCTGGACAGGTTCTAGGGACACCCCTCCACTTT. This encodes CASSAGQVLGTPLHF. The full variable domain, its missing parts supplied by reference TRBV5-1 and TRBJ1-6, is KAGVTQTPRYLIKTRGQQVTLSCSPISGHRSVSWYQQTPGQGLQFLFEYFSETQRNKGNFPGRFSGRQFSNSRSEMNVSTLELGDSALYLCASSAGQVLGTPLHFGNGTRLTVT.

This clone was seen a few times. The chain employs TRBV23-1 and TRBJ1-5, with a possible D match to TRBD1 (5 bases). TRBV23-1 is identified as an open reading frame with a role that is uncertain. The length of the CDR3 is 22 residues. Trimming shortened V by 0 bases and J by 1 base, and 28 bases separated the two germline ends. CDR3 nucleotide sequence: TGCGCCAGCAGTCAATCAAGTCGATTACCAGGGCCCACTGGCTCGAGCAATCAGCCCCAGCATTTT. Protein sequence: CASSQSSRLPGPTGSSNQPQHF.

This sequence joins TRBV7-9 and TRBJ2-3, with a tentative D call TRBD2 (5 bases). Trimming shortened V by 4 bases and J by 4 bases, and 15 bases separated the two germline ends. CDR1 and CDR2 (germline): SEHNR, FQNEAQ (reference sequence). This CDR3 contains 15 residues. CDR3 protein: CASSSNREPPDTQYF. The CDR3 nucleotides read TGTGCCAGCAGCTCCAACCGGGAACCACCAGATACGCAGTATTTT.

V is TRBV7-9 and J is TRBJ2-1, with D possibly TRBD1 on 5 matching bases. The CDR3 loop spans 16 amino acids. Germline assignment: CDR1 SEHNR and CDR2 FQNEAQ (reference sequence). Trimming removed 5 bases at V and 6 bases at J, with 20 bases between. CDR3 amino acids: CASSLDSERVRNEQFF. The CDR3, as DNA: TGTGCCAGCAGCCTCGACAGTGAAAGGGTACGCAATGAGCAGTTCTTC.

This clone was observed once. The chain joins TRBV6-9 to TRBJ2-3, with TRBD2 identical over 11 bases. CDR3 size: 18 residues. The germline V gene has CDR1 MNHGY and CDR2 SVAAGI. J was trimmed by 2 bases and V by 0 bases; bases with no gene match: 7. The CDR3 here is CASSYSRLAGLYTDTQYF. DNA for the CDR3: TGTGCCAGCAGTTATTCGAGACTAGCGGGGCTCTACACAGATACGCAGTATTTT.

The chain is built from TRBV7-9 and TRBJ1-2; perhaps TRBD1 as D (5 bases). Germline V gene lookup returns CDR1 SEHNR and CDR2 FQNEAQ (reference sequence). The CDR3 runs 14 residues. The V end lost 5 bases, the J end lost 8 bases, and 18 bases lay between the germline ends. The CDR3 DNA is TGTGCCAGCAGCCCTGCGCAGGGTGCATCCGGCTACACCTTC. It translates to CASSPAQGASGYTF. The full variable domain, its missing parts supplied by reference TRBV7-9 and TRBJ1-2, is DTGVSQNPRHKITKRGQNVTFRCDPISEHNRLYWYRQTLGQGPEFLTYFQNEAQLEKSRLLSDRFSAERPKGSFSTLEIQRTEQGDSAMYLCASSPAQGASGYTFGSGTRLTVV.

The rearrangement uses TRBV3-1 (or the pseudogene TRBV3-2) and TRBJ2-2, with 9 nucleotides matching TRBD1. The J segment lost 2 bases and the V segment lost 2 bases, leaving 6 bases of the junction unmatched. Per germline, CDR1 LGHDT and CDR2 YNNKEL (reference sequence). The CDR3 consists of 17 residues. CDR3 residues: CASSQSRTGGNTGELFF. The CDR3 DNA is TGTGCCAGCAGCCAAAGCCGAACAGGGGGCAACACCGGGGAGCTGTTTTTT.

This sequence joins TRBV7-2 and TRBJ1-1; D perhaps matches TRBD1 (5 bases). V lost 6 bases and J 4 bases, leaving 9 bases between the germline ends. The CDR3 covers 12 residues. Germline V CDR1 and CDR2: SGHTA, FQGNSA. The chain's CDR3 is CASRGRATEAFF. CDR3 nucleotides: TGTGCCAGCAGAGGCAGGGCCACTGAAGCTTTCTTT.

This clone has more than one count but fewer than ten. The chain carries TRBV5-4 and TRBJ2-7, with D unresolved. The CDR3 loop spans 13 amino acids. Trimming took 0 bases from V and 0 from J, leaving 4 bases between them. Germline V lookup: CDR1 SGHNT, CDR2 YYREEE (reference sequence). CDR3 DNA sequence: TGTGCCAGCAGCTTGGACACCTCCTACGAGCAGTACTTC. Protein: CASSLDTSYEQYF.

The V and J genes are TRBV2 and TRBJ2-3; 11 nucleotides match TRBD2. This CDR3 is 14 amino acids long. Germline V CDR1 and CDR2: SNHLY, FYNNEI. V shed 6 bases, J shed 6 bases, and the junction held 5 bases outside the gene matches. CDR3 sequence (DNA): TGTGCCAGCAGGAGACTAGCGGGGAGGGATACGCAGTATTTT. The encoded protein is CASRRLAGRDTQYF.